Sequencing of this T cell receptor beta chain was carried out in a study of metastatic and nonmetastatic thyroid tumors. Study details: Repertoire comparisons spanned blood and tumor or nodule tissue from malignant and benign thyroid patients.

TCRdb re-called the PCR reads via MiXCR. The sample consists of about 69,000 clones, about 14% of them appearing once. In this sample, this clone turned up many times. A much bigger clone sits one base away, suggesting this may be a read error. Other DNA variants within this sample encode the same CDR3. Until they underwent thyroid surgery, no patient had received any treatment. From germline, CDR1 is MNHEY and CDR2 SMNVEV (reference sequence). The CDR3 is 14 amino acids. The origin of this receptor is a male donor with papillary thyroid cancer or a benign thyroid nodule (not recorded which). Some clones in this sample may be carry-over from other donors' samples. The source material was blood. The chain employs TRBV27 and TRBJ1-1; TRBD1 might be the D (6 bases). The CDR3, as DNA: TGTGCCAGCTTAAACAGGTGGGGGGACACTGAGGCTTTCTTT. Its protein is CASLNRWGDTEAFF.